These 28 T cell receptor beta chains came from one sample sequenced in a study of cytomegalovirus exposure and HLA in healthy donors (dated by TCRdb to between 2016 and 2019). Libraries were prepared through the immunoSEQ multiplex PCR assay. For the multiplex PCR, a mixture combining 60 forward primers for TCR Vbeta segments and 13 reverse primers for TCR Jbeta segments was used. TCRdb holds this immuneACCESS table with in-frame rearrangements only. Some clones are missing; in checked studies, unresolved V genes explain under half, and the rest has no known cause. The sample has about 110,000 clones on record, 65% to 90% of them singletons. The ten top clones hold roughly 2% of the sample. The sequenced sample was PBMCs. All receptors derive from a young woman in good health and CMV-seronegative.

V is TRBV6-6 and J is TRBJ2-5; D call uncertain. Germline CDR1 MNHNY, CDR2 SVGAGI (reference sequence). V was trimmed by 4 bases and J by 4 bases, leaving 13 bases between them. CDR3 length: 14 amino acids. CDR3 DNA sequence: TGTGCCAGCAGTTTAACGTCAACAATAGAGACCCAGTACTTC. It codes for CASSLTSTIETQYF.

The V call is TRBV6-1, the J call TRBJ1-2; D remains ambiguous. This CDR3 comprises 14 residues. V dropped 4 bases and J dropped 4 bases, with 13 bases sitting between them. Germline V gene data show CDR1 as MNHNS and CDR2 as SASEGT. CDR3 coding DNA: TGTGCCAGCAGTGTCGGGTGGGAGAGCTATGGCTACACCTTC. Translating it yields CASSVGWESYGYTF.

This chain's CDR3 is CASSLAGKRETDEQYF. The CDR3 nucleotides are TGTGCCAGCAGCTTAGCGGGCAAGCGGGAGACCGACGAGCAGTACTTC. V gene TRBV7-9 combines with J gene TRBJ2-7; 8 bases are a match to TRBD2. Germline CDR1 is SEHNR and CDR2 is FQNEAQ (reference sequence). The V segment lost 0 bases and the J segment 5 bases; nucleotides outside the gene matches: 9. The CDR3 extends over 16 amino acids.

CDR3 residues: CASSHSGSGANVLTF. CDR3 in DNA: TGCGCCAGCAGCCATAGCGGCTCTGGGGCCAACGTCCTGACTTTC. The chain recombines TRBV5-1 with TRBJ2-6, with TRBD2 as a possible D gene (6 bases). The germline V and J ends were trimmed by 4 bases and 0 bases, with 8 bases remaining between them. Looked up from germline, CDR1 is SGHRS and CDR2 is YFSETQ. CDR3 size: 15 residues.

This chain joins TRBV2 and TRBJ2-7, with TRBD2 identical over 11 bases. There are 16 residues in the CDR3. Germline V gene data show CDR1 as SNHLY and CDR2 as FYNNEI. J was trimmed by 6 bases and V by 7 bases; bases with no gene match: 14. Here the CDR3 reads CASMPLAGAPGVEQYF. The CDR3 DNA follows: TGTGCCAGCATGCCACTAGCGGGAGCTCCCGGGGTCGAGCAGTACTTC. The variable domain in full, with the rest retrieved from reference TRBV2 and TRBJ2-7, is EPEVTQTPSHQVTQMGQEVILRCVPISNHLYFYWYRQILGQKVEFLVSFYNNEISEKSEIFDDQFSVERPDGSNFTLKIRSTKLEDSAMYFCASMPLAGAPGVEQYFGPGTRLTVT.

V is TRBV19 and J is TRBJ2-1; 10 bases line up with TRBD2. CDR3 length: 15 residues. The V segment lost 1 base and the J segment 8 bases; nucleotides outside the gene matches: 5. Per germline, CDR1 LNHDA and CDR2 SQIVND (reference sequence). CDR3 sequence: CASSIASGSTYEQFF. The CDR3, as DNA: TGTGCCAGTAGTATAGCTAGCGGGAGTACCTATGAGCAGTTCTTC.

V usage is TRBV4-2 and J usage is TRBJ2-3; 7 bases are shared with TRBD2. J was trimmed by 6 bases and V by 1 base; bases with no gene match: 13. The CDR3 length is 17 residues. Looked up from germline, CDR1 is LGHNA and CDR2 is YNFKEQ. CDR3 residues: CASSQVISGRAPDTQYF. The CDR3 nucleotides are TGTGCCAGCAGCCAAGTCATATCGGGGAGGGCCCCCGATACGCAGTATTTT.

The rearrangement uses TRBV19 and TRBJ2-1; 10 nucleotides line up with TRBD2. After removal of 4 bases from V and 10 bases from J, the junction contained 13 bases not matched to a gene. Germline CDR1 is LNHDA and CDR2 is SQIVND (reference sequence). This CDR3 contains 16 residues. The CDR3 nucleotides are TGTGCCAGTAGTAAGGGTCGTAGCGGGAGGACGACGGAGCAGTTCTTC. Protein product: CASSKGRSGRTTEQFF.

This chain links TRBV11-2 with TRBJ2-7, with 7 bases fitting TRBD2. This CDR3 has 15 amino acids. CDR1 SGHAT and CDR2 FQNNGV come from the germline V gene. The J segment lost 5 bases and the V segment lost 0 bases, leaving 7 bases of the junction unmatched. CDR3 coding DNA: TGTGCCAGCAGCTTAGATCCGGGAGGCCCAAACGAGCAGTACTTC. It specifies CASSLDPGGPNEQYF.

The chain is built from TRBV27 and TRBJ2-4, with TRBD2 matching 13 bases. Germline V CDR1 and CDR2: MNHEY, SMNVEV (reference sequence). The CDR3 consists of 14 residues. Germline trimming cut 8 bases from V and 7 bases from J; bases unmatched to any gene: 5. The CDR3 DNA is TGTGCCAGCTGGGGACTAGCGGGAACGAACATTCAGTACTTC. This encodes CASWGLAGTNIQYF.

CDR3 sequence: CSVEGGQGPYNEQFF. CDR3 DNA sequence: TGCAGCGTTGAAGGTGGTCAGGGGCCCTACAATGAGCAGTTCTTC. The chain carries TRBV29-1 and TRBJ2-1; D possibly corresponds to TRBD1 (6 bases). Germline V gene sequence: CDR1 SQVTM, CDR2 ANQGSEA. The V end lost 1 base, the J end lost 2 bases, and 12 bases lay between the germline ends. The CDR3 extends over 15 amino acids.

As concerns this clone: The junction does not match germline at one end; this may be a read error. The CDR3 region is CATSRVGTSILF. The DNA of the CDR3 is TGTGCCACCAGCAGAGTCGGGACTAGTATTCTCTTC. The rearrangement uses TRBV15 and TRBJ2-1; 8 nucleotides agree with TRBD2. CDR3 length equals 12 residues. In germline, CDR1 is LNHNV, CDR2 YYDKDF (reference sequence).

This chain connects TRBV29-1 to TRBJ1-2; 8 bases line up with TRBD1. V lost 5 bases to trimming and J lost 6 bases; unmatched junction nucleotides: 8. The germline V gene encodes CDR1 SQVTM and CDR2 ANQGSEA. The CDR3 runs to 13 residues. The CDR3 here is CSVRLQGANGYTF. CDR3 sequence (DNA): TGCAGCGTTCGGTTGCAGGGGGCTAATGGCTACACCTTC.

This chain links TRBV5-4 with TRBJ2-3; D is undetermined. The germline V gene has CDR1 SGHNT and CDR2 YYREEE (reference sequence). The CDR3 runs 14 residues. With 4 bases removed from V and 2 bases from J, the gap between germline ends came to 11 bases. CDR3 DNA sequence: TGTGCCAGCAGCCGTCGAACAGACACAGATACGCAGTATTTT. It encodes CASSRRTDTDTQYF.

This chain connects TRBV4-1 to TRBJ1-1; D remains unclear. The CDR3 is made up of 11 amino acids. V lost 0 bases and J lost 11, with 7 bases in between. Looked up from germline, CDR1 is MGHRA and CDR2 is YSYEKL. CDR3 protein: CASSQDRRAFF. CDR3 bases: TGCGCCAGCAGCCAAGATAGGCGGGCTTTCTTT.

V is TRBV5-1 and J is TRBJ2-7, with TRBD2 matching over 8 bases. This CDR3 spans 16 amino acids. CDR1 is SGHRS and CDR2 is YFSETQ in the germline V gene. Trimming cost V 4 bases and J 2 bases; bases outside gene matches: 11. CDR3 nucleotide sequence: TGCGCCAGCAGCGGGCGGGGTGGAGCGGGGGCCTACGAGCAGTACTTC. It translates to CASSGRGGAGAYEQYF.

The gene calls are TRBV9 and TRBJ1-5, with 8 bases aligning to TRBD1. Unmatched junction bases numbered 13, after V lost 7 bases and J lost 10 bases. CDR1 SGDLS and CDR2 YYNGEE come from the germline V gene. CDR3 length: 14 residues. The CDR3 is CASGGGDRLGPQHF. CDR3 in DNA: TGTGCCAGCGGTGGGGGGGACAGGCTTGGACCCCAGCATTTT.

V usage is TRBV5-1 and J usage is TRBJ2-1; D perhaps matches TRBD1 (6 bases). CDR3 length: 15 amino acids. V was trimmed by 5 bases and J by 4 bases, leaving 16 bases between them. Germline loops: CDR1 SGHRS, CDR2 YFSETQ. The CDR3 loop reads CASRATGTKYNEQFF. The CDR3 coding sequence is TGCGCCAGCAGAGCAACCGGGACAAAATACAATGAGCAGTTCTTC.

The rearrangement links TRBV2 to TRBJ1-1; D remains unclear. This CDR3 is built from 13 residues. CDR1 is SNHLY, CDR2 FYNNEI, per germline. V gave up 1 base and J gave up 4 bases, with 7 bases separating them. The CDR3 region is CASSEDLGTEAFF. CDR3 coding DNA: TGTGCCAGCAGTGAAGACCTCGGCACTGAAGCTTTCTTT. Supplemented by reference TRBV2 and TRBJ1-1, the full variable domain reads EPEVTQTPSHQVTQMGQEVILRCVPISNHLYFYWYRQILGQKVEFLVSFYNNEISEKSEIFDDQFSVERPDGSNFTLKIRSTKLEDSAMYFCASSEDLGTEAFFGQGTRLTVV.

The chain uses TRBV13 and TRBJ2-2; a possible D gene is TRBD2 (5 bases). Trimming removed 1 base at V and 3 bases at J, with 12 bases between. The germline V gene encodes CDR1 PRHDT and CDR2 FYEKMQ (reference sequence). The CDR3 is made up of 16 amino acids. The CDR3 spells CASSLASTGYTGELFF. CDR3 DNA: TGTGCCAGCAGCTTAGCTTCGACGGGGTACACCGGGGAGCTGTTTTTT.

Points on this clone: In the same sample, other DNA sequences code for this CDR3. The chain is built from TRBV5-1 and TRBJ2-2; D ambiguous. Trimming removed 0 bases at V and 1 base at J, with 4 bases between. The length of the CDR3 is 14 residues. From germline, CDR1 is SGHRS and CDR2 YFSETQ. CDR3 in DNA: TGCGCCAGCAGCTTGGGTCGGAACACCGGGGAGCTGTTTTTT. Amino acids: CASSLGRNTGELFF. Full variable domain (remainder filled in from reference TRBV5-1 and TRBJ2-2): KAGVTQTPRYLIKTRGQQVTLSCSPISGHRSVSWYQQTPGQGLQFLFEYFSETQRNKGNFPGRFSGRQFSNSRSEMNVSTLELGDSALYLCASSLGRNTGELFFGEGSRLTVL.

There are a few counts of this clone. V gene TRBV7-2 combines with J gene TRBJ2-5; D gene uncertain. TRBJ2-7 explains the end of the DNA better; the J call may be wrong. CDR3 length equals 12 residues. Germline CDR1 reads SGHTA; CDR2 reads FQGNSA. The CDR3 sequence: CASSRGTYEQYF. CDR3 nucleotides: TGTGCCAGCAGCAGAGGTACCTACGAGCAGTACTTC.

CDR3 bases: TGTGCCAGTAGTATCCCGGGAGAGACCCAGTACTTC. This codes for CASSIPGETQYF. V usage is TRBV19 and J usage is TRBJ2-5, with no clear D. V gave up 3 bases and J gave up 4 bases, with 6 bases separating them. CDR3 length: 12 amino acids. In germline, CDR1 is LNHDA, CDR2 SQIVND (reference sequence).

This sequence joins TRBV7-9 and TRBJ1-4; D gene unclear. The CDR3 runs to 14 residues. Germline CDR1 is SEHNR and CDR2 is FQNEAQ (reference sequence). V lost 1 base and J 8 bases, leaving 11 bases between the germline ends. The CDR3 DNA follows: TGTGCCAGCAGCTTAGGAGGACTGGACGAAAAACTGTTTTTT. The encoded protein is CASSLGGLDEKLFF. The whole variable domain, filled in from reference TRBV7-9 and TRBJ1-4, reads DTGVSQNPRHKITKRGQNVTFRCDPISEHNRLYWYRQTLGQGPEFLTYFQNEAQLEKSRLLSDRFSAERPKGSFSTLEIQRTEQGDSAMYLCASSLGGLDEKLFFGSGTQLSVL.

This chain connects TRBV5-1 to TRBJ2-1, with a possible D match to TRBD2 (5 bases). CDR1 and CDR2 from the germline V gene are SGHRS and YFSETQ. The V end lost 4 bases, the J end lost 4 bases, and 12 bases lay between the germline ends. The CDR3 has 14 residues. CDR3 region: CASSLGSSYNEQFF. CDR3 DNA sequence: TGCGCCAGCAGCCTGGGGAGTTCTTACAATGAGCAGTTCTTC.

The chain carries TRBV5-1 and TRBJ2-2; 10 bases fit TRBD2. The CDR3 has 16 residues. J was trimmed by 3 bases and V by 4 bases; bases with no gene match: 6. Per the germline V gene, CDR1 is SGHRS and CDR2 is YFSETQ. The CDR3 here is CASSPSAGGYTGELFF. CDR3 DNA sequence: TGCGCCAGCAGCCCCTCAGCGGGAGGGTACACCGGGGAGCTGTTTTTT.

This chain uses TRBV28 with TRBJ2-7, with 9 bases fitting TRBD2. Germline V gene data show CDR1 as MDHEN and CDR2 as SYDVKM. CDR3 length equals 14 residues. The V segment lost 4 bases and the J segment 4 bases; nucleotides outside the gene matches: 5. In nucleotides, the CDR3 is TGTGCCAGCAGTTCAGCGGGGGGCGATTACGAGCAGTACTTC. Its translation: CASSSAGGDYEQYF.

V is TRBV28 and J is TRBJ2-1; 7 nucleotides align to TRBD2. The CDR3 has 14 residues. Germline V lookup: CDR1 MDHEN, CDR2 SYDVKM. The J segment lost 9 bases and the V segment lost 2 bases, leaving 7 bases of the junction unmatched. CDR3 in DNA: TGTGCCAGCAGTTTAATGCGGGAGCGGGGTGAGCAGTTCTTC. Translated: CASSLMRERGEQFF.